These 8 T cell receptor beta chains share one sample of origin, sequenced in a study of cytomegalovirus exposure and HLA in healthy donors. The PCR was carried out with 60 Vbeta primers and 13 Jbeta primers. Some clones are missing from TCRdb's copy, which holds only in-frame ones; the method was immunoSEQ multiplex PCR. The table has about 140,000 clones, 73% seen once; the top ten hold over 1%. Material for sequencing was PBMCs. Receptors originate from a woman aged 40 to 50 in good health and CMV-seronegative.

A few counts support this clone. The chain carries TRBV27 and TRBJ1-6; TRBD1 matches 9 bases. The trim removed 6 bases at V and 9 bases at J, leaving 6 bases unmatched. Germline values: CDR1 MNHEY, CDR2 SMNVEV (reference sequence). The CDR3 is 14 amino acids. The CDR3 DNA is TGTGCCAGCAGGCGGACAGGGGCAACTTCACCCCTCCACTTT. Its protein is CASRRTGATSPLHF.

V is TRBV27 and J is TRBJ1-2, with 7 bases identical to TRBD1. V lost 0 bases and J lost 8; bases outside the gene matches: 3. Germline CDR1 reads MNHEY; CDR2 reads SMNVEV (reference sequence). The CDR3 is 13 amino acids. CDR3 sequence: CASSLSPGQGYTF. In DNA, the CDR3 is TGTGCCAGCAGTTTATCCCCGGGACAGGGCTACACCTTC.

This clone is a singleton in its sample. V is TRBV5-1 and J is TRBJ1-3, with D possibly TRBD1 on 5 matching bases. CDR3 size: 16 residues. V lost 0 bases to trimming and J lost 0 bases, with 10 bases between them. Germline loops: CDR1 SGHRS, CDR2 YFSETQ. The CDR3 reads CASSLDRPSSGNTIYF. The CDR3 DNA reads as TGCGCCAGCAGCTTGGACAGGCCGAGCTCTGGAAACACCATATATTTT.

The rearrangement uses TRBV9 and TRBJ2-3; 11 nucleotides align to TRBD2. The ends lost 0 bases at V and 1 base at J; junction bases unmatched: 7. The CDR3 is 18 residues long. Looked up from germline, CDR1 is SGDLS and CDR2 is YYNGEE. Here the CDR3 DNA reads TGTGCCAGCAGCGTAGGCCACCTAGCGGGGGGACGCACAGATACGCAGTATTTT. Protein: CASSVGHLAGGRTDTQYF.

The chain employs TRBV7-6 and TRBJ2-5; possible D gene TRBD1, 6 bases. Germline assignment: CDR1 SGHVS and CDR2 FNYEAQ. The germline V and J ends were trimmed by 4 bases and 5 bases, with 17 bases remaining between them. CDR3 length: 15 amino acids. CDR3 protein: CASSYSISQGETQYF. In nucleotides, the CDR3 is TGTGCCAGCAGCTATAGCATTTCCCAGGGGGAGACCCAGTACTTC.

The chain is built from TRBV7-8 and TRBJ2-7; maybe TRBD1 (5 bases). The germline V gene has CDR1 SGHVS and CDR2 FQNEAQ. The CDR3 is 13 amino acids. V was clipped by 5 bases and J by 6 bases, with 14 bases between them. CDR3 DNA sequence: TGTGCCAGCAGCACCAGACAGATGGGCGAGCAGTACGTC. Encoded protein: CASSTRQMGEQYV.

V gene TRBV5-1 combines with J gene TRBJ2-1; TRBD1 matches 10 bases. The CDR3 extends over 15 amino acids. V lost 2 bases, J lost 7 bases, and 6 bases stayed unmatched. Looked up from germline, CDR1 is SGHRS and CDR2 is YFSETQ. CDR3 DNA: TGCGCCAGCAGCTTTGGCGGACAGGGGGGGAATGAGCAGTTCTTC. As protein: CASSFGGQGGNEQFF.

DNA for the CDR3: TGTGCCAGCAGCCGTCCGGGACAGGGGGCACCTTTGGGGTATGGCTACACCTTC. It encodes CASSRPGQGAPLGYGYTF. The chain joins TRBV5-6 to TRBJ1-2; 12 nucleotides match TRBD1. V dropped 4 bases and J dropped 5; count of bases not matched to a gene: 15. The CDR3 is made up of 18 amino acids. Germline assignment: CDR1 SGHDT and CDR2 YYEEEE.